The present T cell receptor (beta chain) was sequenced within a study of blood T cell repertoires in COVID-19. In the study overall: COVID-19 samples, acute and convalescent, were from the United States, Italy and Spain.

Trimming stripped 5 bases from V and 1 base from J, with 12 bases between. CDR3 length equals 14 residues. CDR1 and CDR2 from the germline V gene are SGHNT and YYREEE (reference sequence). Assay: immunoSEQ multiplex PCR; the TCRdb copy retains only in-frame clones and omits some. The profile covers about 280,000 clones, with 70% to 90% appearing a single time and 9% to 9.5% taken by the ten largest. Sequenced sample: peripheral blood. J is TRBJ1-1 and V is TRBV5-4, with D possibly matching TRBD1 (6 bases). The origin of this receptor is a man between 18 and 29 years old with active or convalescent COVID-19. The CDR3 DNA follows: TGTGCCAGCAGACTGGACAGCAAGAACACTGAAGCTTTCTTT. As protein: CASRLDSKNTEAFF.